What follows is one T cell receptor (beta chain) and its context. As yet, its antigen is unknown. This entry is derived from a study of cytomegalovirus exposure and HLA in healthy donors. Study-level points and caveats: When analyzed later, a missense DCLRE1C variant was found to be linked to TCR beta V- and J-gene trimming.

CDR3 length: 15 residues. The V end was cut by 7 bases, the J end by 0 bases, with 14 bases between. The germline V gene has CDR1 SNHLY and CDR2 FYNNEI. The PCR made use of 60 Vbeta and 13 Jbeta primers. The table came from immunoSEQ multiplex PCR; TCRdb's copy has only in-frame clones and leaves some out. The table includes hundreds of thousands of clones, less than 85% detected once. The sample consisted of PBMCs. The chain is built from TRBV2 and TRBJ2-3, with a weak D call TRBD2 (5 bases). The TCR comes from a young man in good health and CMV-seronegative. Here the CDR3 reads CASTLTTASTDTQYF. For the CDR3, the DNA is TGTGCCAGCACCCTGACTACGGCTAGCACAGATACGCAGTATTTT.